This TCR beta chain was obtained from a study of blood T cell repertoires in COVID-19 (dated by TCRdb to 2020 to 2022). Regarding the research as a whole: Samples covering the acute and convalescent phases of COVID-19 were provided by collaborators in the United States, Italy and Spain. The material from the prospective study consisted of cDNA or gDNA derived from T cells, B-cell-depleted T cells, or PBMCs. Deeply sampled blood TCRbeta repertoires from subjects exposed to, actively infected with, or recovered from COVID-19 were included in the dataset. The repertoires were released in a freely available public database intended as a resource for research on the immune response to SARS-CoV-2. Samples were obtained from the ongoing ImmuneRACE study (first 160 participants) and from 1,200 or so subjects provided by 6 global collaborators. Sample metadata almost always included a de-identified subject ID, COVID-19 status, age in years and sex. HLA class I and class II types, where available, came from metadata supplied by the sample provider rather than from assay-based typing.

For this clone: Its antigen target is currently unknown. No base-level quality is on record; no much larger clone is a single base apart.

The study at large found these results: Clinical and demographic metadata were provided uncurated, with the amount varying by source and participant.

Participants in the prospective study were aged roughly 18 to 100 years, lived in 24 United States geographic areas, and enrolled through a virtual design. In the prospective study, cohorts were assigned on the basis of participant-reported clinical history obtained from a screening survey and a study questionnaire. Recovered participants in ImmuneRACE Cohort 3 were defined by two consecutive negative NP/OP PCR tests, clearance by a healthcare professional, or resolution of symptoms. Mobile phlebotomists in the prospective study collected whole blood, serum and a nasopharyngeal or oropharyngeal swab from every participant. Participants in the prospective study had the option to provide additional blood draws and questionnaires over an approximately two-month period. Blood samples from the prospective study were shipped frozen or at room temperature prior to DNA extraction. In the germline V gene (reference sequence), CDR1 corresponds to SGHNT and CDR2 to YYREEE. Ends trimmed: V by 2 bases, J by 3 bases; bases unmatched to a gene: 10. Taken from cysteine to phenylalanine, the CDR3 has 17 residues. Only the CDR3 DNA stays, 51 bases, in frame from base 1.

TCRbeta CDR3 regions were amplified from genomic DNA using the immunoSEQ Assay, a bias-controlled multiplex PCR. Turning to the authors' computational methods: The number of nucleated cells in each sample was estimated from the amplification of reference gene primers within the assay. Sequence reads were collapsed and filtered to measure the absolute abundance of every unique TCRbeta CDR3 rearrangement. For each sample, productive Simpson clonality was calculated as the square root of Simpson's diversity index across productive rearrangements. As stored in TCRdb, this immuneACCESS dataset retains in-frame rearrangements with V and J assigned. A fraction of the clones does not appear; measured against another copy, unresolved V genes explain less than half of the discrepancy, and the remainder lacks a known reason. The DNA was the basis for D and trimming; V, J and clone size are from that table. This sample holds some 320,000 clones; more than 90% were observed only once. The top ten clonotypes cover around 2.5% of the sample.

This receptor was identified in a man in his 60s who had recovered from COVID-19. Rearrangement joined TRBV5-4 to TRBJ2-3; 9 middle bases align to TRBD2. Material: PBMCs or T cells enriched from blood (not recorded which). The nucleotide sequence reads TGTGCCAGCAGCTTAATACTGGGCAGCGGGGGGACAGATACGCAGTATTTT. Its protein reads: CASSLILGSGGTDTQYF.